This T cell receptor (beta chain) is from a study of blood T cell repertoires in COVID-19. The overall study: The United States, Italy and Spain were the sources of the acute and convalescent COVID-19 samples. In each case, the material was cDNA or gDNA derived from T cells, B-cell-depleted T cells, or PBMCs.

How the authors handled the data: The authors estimated nucleated cell counts from reference gene primer amplification. The protocol was immunoSEQ multiplex PCR, while the TCRdb copy is restricted to in-frame clones and leaves out a portion. From that table come the V and J calls and clone size; the DNA was used to work out D and trimming. The data contain about 290,000 clones, just over 85% of them seen just once; the ten biggest clones take up 3%. This CDR3 region has 17 residues. From germline, CDR1 is KGHSH and CDR2 LQKENI. Trimming stripped 2 bases from V and 0 bases from J, with 16 bases between.

This TCR derives from a woman aged 25 to 39 with active or convalescent COVID-19. The specimen was peripheral blood. J is TRBJ1-1 and V is TRBV18, with a tentative D call TRBD1 (6 bases). CDR3 coding DNA: TGTGCCAGCTCACCAAGGGGGTCAGATCTCATGAACACTGAAGCTTTCTTT. This translates into CASSPRGSDLMNTEAFF.